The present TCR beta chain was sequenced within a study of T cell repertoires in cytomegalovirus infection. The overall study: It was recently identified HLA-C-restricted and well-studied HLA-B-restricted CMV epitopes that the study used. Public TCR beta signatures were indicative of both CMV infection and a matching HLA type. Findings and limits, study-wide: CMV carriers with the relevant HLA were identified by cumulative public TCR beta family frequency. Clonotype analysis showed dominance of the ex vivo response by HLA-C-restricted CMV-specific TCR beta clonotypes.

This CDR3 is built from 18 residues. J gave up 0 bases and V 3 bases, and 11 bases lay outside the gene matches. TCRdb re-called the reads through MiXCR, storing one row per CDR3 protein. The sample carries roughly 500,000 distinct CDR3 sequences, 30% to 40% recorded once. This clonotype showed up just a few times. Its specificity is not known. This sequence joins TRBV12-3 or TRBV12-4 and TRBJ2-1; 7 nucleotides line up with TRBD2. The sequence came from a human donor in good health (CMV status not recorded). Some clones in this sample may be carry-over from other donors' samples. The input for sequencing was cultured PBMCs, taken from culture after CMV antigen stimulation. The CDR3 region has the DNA TGTGCCAGCAGTTTGGAGCTAGCGGAATTTTTCTCCTACAATGAGCAGTTCTTC. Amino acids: CASSLELAEFFSYNEQFF.